This TCR beta chain was observed in a study of blood T cell repertoires in COVID-19. For the study at large: Sources were T cells, B-cell-depleted T cells, or PBMCs; the material itself was cDNA or gDNA.

Participants were aged roughly 18 to 95 years, lived in under 30 US areas, and enrolled virtually. Authors' processing steps: Amplifying reference gene primers gave estimates of nucleated cell counts. Sequenced by immunoSEQ multiplex PCR; TCRdb stores in-frame clones only, minus some. V and J calls and clone size are as listed in that table; D and trimming were resolved from the DNA. The sample has under 250,000 clones, approximately 85% seen once. V lost 5 bases, J lost 7 bases, and 11 bases lay in between. From germline, CDR1 is GTSNPN and CDR2 SVGIG (reference sequence). The CDR3 is made up of 11 amino acids.

The sequenced material came from PBMCs or T cells enriched from blood (not recorded which). This clonotype was obtained from a woman between 50 and 59 years old with acute COVID-19. The gene calls are TRBV30 and TRBJ1-2; D remains unclear. CDR3 in amino acids: CAWGVGGGYTF. Written as DNA, the CDR3 is TGTGCCTGGGGGGTTGGCGGTGGCTACACCTTC.